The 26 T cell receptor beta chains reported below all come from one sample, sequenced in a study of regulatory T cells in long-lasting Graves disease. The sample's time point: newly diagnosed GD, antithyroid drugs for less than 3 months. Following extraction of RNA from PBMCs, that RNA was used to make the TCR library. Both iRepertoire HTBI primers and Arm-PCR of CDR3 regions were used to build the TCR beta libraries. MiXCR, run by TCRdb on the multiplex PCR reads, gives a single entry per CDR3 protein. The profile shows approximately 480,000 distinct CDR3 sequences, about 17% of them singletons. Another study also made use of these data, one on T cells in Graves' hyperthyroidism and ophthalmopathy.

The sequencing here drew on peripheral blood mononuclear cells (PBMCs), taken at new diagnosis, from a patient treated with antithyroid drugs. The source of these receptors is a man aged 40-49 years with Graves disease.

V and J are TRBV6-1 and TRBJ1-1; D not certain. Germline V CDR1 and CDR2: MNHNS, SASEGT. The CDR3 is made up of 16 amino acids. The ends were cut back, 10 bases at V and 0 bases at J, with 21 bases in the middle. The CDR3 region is CATHRCRDKMNTEAFF. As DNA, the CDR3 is TGTGCCACACATAGGTGTAGGGATAAGATGAACACTGAAGCTTTCTTT.

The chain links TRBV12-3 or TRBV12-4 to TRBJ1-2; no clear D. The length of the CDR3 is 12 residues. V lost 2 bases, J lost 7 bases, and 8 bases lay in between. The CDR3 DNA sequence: TGTGCCAGCAGTTTATGGGGAGCTGGCTACACCTTC. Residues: CASSLWGAGYTF.

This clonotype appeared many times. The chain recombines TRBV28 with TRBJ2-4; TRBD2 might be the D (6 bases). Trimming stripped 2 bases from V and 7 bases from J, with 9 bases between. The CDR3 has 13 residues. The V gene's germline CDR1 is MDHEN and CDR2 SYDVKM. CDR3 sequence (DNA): TGTGCCAGCAGTTTACCCGGGAGTAACATTCAGTACTTC. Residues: CASSLPGSNIQYF.

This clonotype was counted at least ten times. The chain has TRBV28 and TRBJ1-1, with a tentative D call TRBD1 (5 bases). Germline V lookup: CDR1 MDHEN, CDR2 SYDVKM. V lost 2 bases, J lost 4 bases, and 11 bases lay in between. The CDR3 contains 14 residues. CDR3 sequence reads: CASSLQGSLTEAFF. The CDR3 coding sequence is TGTGCCAGCAGTTTACAGGGCAGCCTCACTGAAGCTTTCTTT.

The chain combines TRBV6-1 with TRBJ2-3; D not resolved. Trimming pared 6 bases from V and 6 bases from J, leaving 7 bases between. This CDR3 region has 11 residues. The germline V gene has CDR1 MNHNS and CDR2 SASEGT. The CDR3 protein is CASSWHDTQYF. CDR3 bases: TGTGCCAGCAGCTGGCACGATACGCAGTATTTT.

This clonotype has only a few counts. The CDR3, as DNA: TGTGCCAGCAGTCACAGGGGCGGAAGCTCCTACAATGAGCAGTTCTTC. It translates to CASSHRGGSSYNEQFF. The chain carries TRBV28 and TRBJ2-1; 7 bases match TRBD1. CDR1 is MDHEN, CDR2 SYDVKM, per germline. V was pared by 5 bases and J by 0 bases, with 7 bases of the junction left unmatched. The CDR3 totals 16 residues.

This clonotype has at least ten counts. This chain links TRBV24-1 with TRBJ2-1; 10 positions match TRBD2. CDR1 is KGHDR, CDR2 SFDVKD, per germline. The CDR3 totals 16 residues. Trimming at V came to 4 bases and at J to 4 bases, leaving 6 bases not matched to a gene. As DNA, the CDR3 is TGTGCCACCAGTGACGTGACTAGCGGGCAATACAATGAGCAGTTCTTC. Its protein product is CATSDVTSGQYNEQFF.

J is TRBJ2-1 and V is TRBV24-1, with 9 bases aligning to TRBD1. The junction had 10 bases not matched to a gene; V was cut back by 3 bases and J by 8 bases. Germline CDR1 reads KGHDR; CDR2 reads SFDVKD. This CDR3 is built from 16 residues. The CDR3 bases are TGTGCCACCAGTGATCCACACGGGACAGGGATATATGAGCAGTTCTTC. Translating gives CATSDPHGTGIYEQFF.

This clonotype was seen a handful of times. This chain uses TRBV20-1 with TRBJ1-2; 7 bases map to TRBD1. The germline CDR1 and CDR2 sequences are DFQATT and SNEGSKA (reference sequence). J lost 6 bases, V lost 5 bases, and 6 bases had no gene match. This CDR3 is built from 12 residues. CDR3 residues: CSADRQGNGYTF. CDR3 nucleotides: TGCAGTGCTGACCGACAGGGTAATGGCTACACCTTC.

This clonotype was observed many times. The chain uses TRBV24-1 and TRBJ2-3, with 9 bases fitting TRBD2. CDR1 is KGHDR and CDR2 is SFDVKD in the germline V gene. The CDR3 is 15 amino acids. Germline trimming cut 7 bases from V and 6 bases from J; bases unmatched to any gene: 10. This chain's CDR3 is CATSSSGSFVDTQYF. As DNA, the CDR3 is TGTGCCACCAGCAGTAGCGGGAGTTTTGTGGATACGCAGTATTTT.

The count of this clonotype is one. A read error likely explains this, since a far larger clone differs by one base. The CDR3 sequence: CASSLALAGESYEQFF. DNA of the CDR3: TGCGCCAGCAGCTTGGCCCTAGCGGGAGAGTCCTACGAGCAGTTCTTC. The chain has TRBV5-1 and TRBJ2-1, with 10 bases identical to TRBD2. Germline assignment: CDR1 SGHRS and CDR2 YFSETQ. The CDR3 runs to 16 residues. Trimming took 0 bases from V and 10 from J; bases not matched to a gene: 10.

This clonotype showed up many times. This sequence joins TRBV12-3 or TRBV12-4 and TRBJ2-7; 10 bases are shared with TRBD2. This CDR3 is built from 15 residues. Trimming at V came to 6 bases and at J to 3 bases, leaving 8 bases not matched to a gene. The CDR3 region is CASSPLAGEIYEQYF. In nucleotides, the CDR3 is TGTGCCAGCAGCCCCCTAGCGGGAGAAATCTACGAGCAGTACTTC.

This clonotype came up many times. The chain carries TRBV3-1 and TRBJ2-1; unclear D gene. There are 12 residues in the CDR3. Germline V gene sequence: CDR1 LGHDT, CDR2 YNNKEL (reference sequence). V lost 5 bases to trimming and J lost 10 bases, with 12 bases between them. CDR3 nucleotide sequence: TGTGCCAGCAGCTCTCAGAGAGGCGAGCAGTTCTTC. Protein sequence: CASSSQRGEQFF.

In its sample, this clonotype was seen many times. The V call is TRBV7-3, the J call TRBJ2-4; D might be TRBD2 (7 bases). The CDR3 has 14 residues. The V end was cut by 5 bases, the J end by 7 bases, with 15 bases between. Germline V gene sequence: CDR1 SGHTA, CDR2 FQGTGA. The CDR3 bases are TGTGCCAGCAGCCCAGAAGGGAGGGGGAACATTCAGTACTTC. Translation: CASSPEGRGNIQYF. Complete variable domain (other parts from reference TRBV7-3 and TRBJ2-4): GAGVSQTPSNKVTEKGKYVELRCDPISGHTALYWYRQSLGQGPEFLIYFQGTGAADDSGLPNDRFFAVRPEGSVSTLKIQRTERGDSAVYLCASSPEGRGNIQYFGAGTRLSVL.

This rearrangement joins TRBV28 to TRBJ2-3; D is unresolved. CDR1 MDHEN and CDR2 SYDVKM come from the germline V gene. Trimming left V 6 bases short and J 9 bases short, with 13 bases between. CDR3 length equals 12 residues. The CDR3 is CASSPTESTQYF. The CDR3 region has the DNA TGTGCCAGCAGCCCTACGGAGTCGACGCAGTATTTT.

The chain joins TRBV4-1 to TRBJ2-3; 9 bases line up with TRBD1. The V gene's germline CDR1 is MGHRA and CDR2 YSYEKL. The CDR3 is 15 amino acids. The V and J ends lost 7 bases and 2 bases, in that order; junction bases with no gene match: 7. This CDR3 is CASNPGQGYTDTQYF. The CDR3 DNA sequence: TGCGCCAGCAACCCGGGACAGGGATACACAGATACGCAGTATTTT.

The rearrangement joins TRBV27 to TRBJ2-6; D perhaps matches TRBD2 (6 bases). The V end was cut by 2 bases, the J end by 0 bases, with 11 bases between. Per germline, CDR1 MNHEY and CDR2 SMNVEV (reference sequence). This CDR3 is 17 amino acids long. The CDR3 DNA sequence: TGTGCCAGCAGTTTAAGGGGACTGATCTCTGGGGCCAACGTCCTGACTTTC. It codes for CASSLRGLISGANVLTF.

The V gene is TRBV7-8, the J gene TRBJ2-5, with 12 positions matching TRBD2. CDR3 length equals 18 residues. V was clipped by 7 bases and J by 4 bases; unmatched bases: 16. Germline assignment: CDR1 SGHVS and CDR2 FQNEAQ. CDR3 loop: CASIQGAQTSGSAETQYF. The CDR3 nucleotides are TGTGCCAGCATCCAGGGGGCGCAGACTAGCGGGAGTGCAGAGACCCAGTACTTC.

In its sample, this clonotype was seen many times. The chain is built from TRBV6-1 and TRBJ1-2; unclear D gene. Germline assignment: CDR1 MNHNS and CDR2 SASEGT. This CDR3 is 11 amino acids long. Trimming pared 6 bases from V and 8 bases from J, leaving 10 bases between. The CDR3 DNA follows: TGTGCCAGCAGCTACGACCGGGGCTACACCTTC. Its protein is CASSYDRGYTF.

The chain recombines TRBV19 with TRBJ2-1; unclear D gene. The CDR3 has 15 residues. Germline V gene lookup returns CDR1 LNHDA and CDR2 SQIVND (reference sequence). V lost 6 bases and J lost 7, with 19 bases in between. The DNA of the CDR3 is TGTGCCAGTAGCCCAAAGGTGAGCCGTTCTAATGAGCAGTTCTTC. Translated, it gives CASSPKVSRSNEQFF.

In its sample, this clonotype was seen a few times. CDR3 DNA: TGCGCCAGCAGCCAAGGGGCCTCGGGGAATGAGCAGTTCTTC. Translated, it gives CASSQGASGNEQFF. The chain combines TRBV4-1 with TRBJ2-1, with a tentative D call TRBD2 (5 bases). The CDR3 is made up of 14 amino acids. V lost 1 base, J lost 7 bases, and 11 bases lay in between. Germline V gives CDR1 MGHRA, CDR2 YSYEKL.

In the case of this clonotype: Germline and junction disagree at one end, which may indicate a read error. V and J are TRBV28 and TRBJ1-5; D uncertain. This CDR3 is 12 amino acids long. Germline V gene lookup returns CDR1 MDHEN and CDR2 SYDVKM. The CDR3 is CAGSLLDQPQHF. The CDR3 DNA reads TGTGCCGGCAGTTTACTGGATCAGCCCCAGCATTTT.

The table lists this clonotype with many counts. CDR3 coding DNA: TGTGCCATCAGTGAGTCGGGGGGTGAGTCCTACGAGCAGTACTTC. This codes for CAISESGGESYEQYF. The rearrangement uses TRBV10-3 and TRBJ2-7; D might be TRBD2 (6 bases). Per the germline V gene, CDR1 is ENHRY and CDR2 is SYGVKD. V dropped 0 bases and J dropped 1 base, with 10 bases sitting between them. The CDR3 spans 15 residues.

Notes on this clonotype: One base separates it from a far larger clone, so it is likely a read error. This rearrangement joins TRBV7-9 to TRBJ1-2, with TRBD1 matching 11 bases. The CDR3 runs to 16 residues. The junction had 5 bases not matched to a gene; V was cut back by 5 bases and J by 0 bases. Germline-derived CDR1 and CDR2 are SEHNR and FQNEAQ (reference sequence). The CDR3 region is CASSPGQGVSNYGYTF. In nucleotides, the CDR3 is TGTGCCAGCAGCCCGGGACAGGGGGTATCTAACTATGGCTACACCTTC.

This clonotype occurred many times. CDR3 in amino acids: CASSQASGGRGDTQYF. CDR3 DNA: TGTGCCAGCTCACAAGCGTCGGGGGGGAGAGGAGATACGCAGTATTTT. The rearrangement uses TRBV18 and TRBJ2-3; 8 nucleotides match TRBD2. Unmatched junction bases numbered 11, after V lost 4 bases and J lost 5 bases. CDR1 KGHSH and CDR2 LQKENI come from the germline V gene. The CDR3 consists of 16 residues.

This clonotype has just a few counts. The CDR3 coding sequence is TGTGCCAGCAGTGAAGTTCGGGAAGCTTTCTTT. The encoded protein is CASSEVREAFF. The chain recombines TRBV2 with TRBJ1-1; D not certain. Trimming left V 1 base short and J 8 bases short, with 5 bases between. Looked up from germline, CDR1 is SNHLY and CDR2 is FYNNEI. This CDR3 contains 11 residues.